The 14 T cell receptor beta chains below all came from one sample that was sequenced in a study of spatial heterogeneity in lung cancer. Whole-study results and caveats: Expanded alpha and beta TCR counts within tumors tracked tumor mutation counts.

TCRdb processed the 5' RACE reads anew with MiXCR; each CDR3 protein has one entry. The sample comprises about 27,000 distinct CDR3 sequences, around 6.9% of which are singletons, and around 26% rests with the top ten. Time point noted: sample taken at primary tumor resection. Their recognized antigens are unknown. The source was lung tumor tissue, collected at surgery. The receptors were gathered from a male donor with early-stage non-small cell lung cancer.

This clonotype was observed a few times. This CDR3 is CASSLTDMFTGELFF. DNA of the CDR3: TGTGCCAGCAGCTTAACAGATATGTTCACCGGGGAGCTGTTTTTT. The chain links TRBV7-6 to TRBJ2-2; D not certain. The CDR3 extends over 15 amino acids. Trimming pared 2 bases from V and 4 bases from J, leaving 11 bases between. From germline, CDR1 is SGHVS and CDR2 FNYEAQ.

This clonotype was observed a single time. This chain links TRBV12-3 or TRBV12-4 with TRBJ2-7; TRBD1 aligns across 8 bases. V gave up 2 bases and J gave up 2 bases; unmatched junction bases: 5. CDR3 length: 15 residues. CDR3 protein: CASSLRQGLTYEQYF. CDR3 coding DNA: TGTGCCAGCAGTTTAAGACAGGGGTTAACCTACGAGCAGTACTTC.

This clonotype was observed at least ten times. CDR3 coding DNA: TGTGCCAGCAGCTTAAGGACACTCTATGGCTACACCTTC. It specifies CASSLRTLYGYTF. The chain has TRBV7-2 and TRBJ1-2; TRBD1 is a possible D gene (5 bases). The CDR3 runs 13 residues. With 2 bases removed from V and 4 bases from J, the gap between germline ends came to 8 bases. Germline lookup yields CDR1 SGHTA and CDR2 FQGNSA.

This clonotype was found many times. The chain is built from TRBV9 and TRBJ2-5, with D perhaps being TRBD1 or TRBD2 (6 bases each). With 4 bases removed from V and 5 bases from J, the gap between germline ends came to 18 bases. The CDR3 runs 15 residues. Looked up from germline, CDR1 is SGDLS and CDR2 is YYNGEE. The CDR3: CASSSSGGGLETQYF. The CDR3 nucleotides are TGTGCCAGCAGCTCATCCGGGGGCGGTTTGGAGACCCAGTACTTC.

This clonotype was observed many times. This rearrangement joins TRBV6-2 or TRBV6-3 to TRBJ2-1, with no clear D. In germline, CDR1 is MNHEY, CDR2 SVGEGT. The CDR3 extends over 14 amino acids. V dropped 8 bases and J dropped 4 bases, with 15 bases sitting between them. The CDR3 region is CASLLRAEYNEQFF. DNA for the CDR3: TGTGCCAGCTTGCTACGGGCAGAATACAATGAGCAGTTCTTC.

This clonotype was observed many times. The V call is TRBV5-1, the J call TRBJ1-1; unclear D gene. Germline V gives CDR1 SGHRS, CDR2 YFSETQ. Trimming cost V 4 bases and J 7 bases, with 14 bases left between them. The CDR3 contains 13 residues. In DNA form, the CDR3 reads TGCGCCAGCAGCCCTACCCCAAGAGTTGAAGCTTTCTTT. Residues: CASSPTPRVEAFF.

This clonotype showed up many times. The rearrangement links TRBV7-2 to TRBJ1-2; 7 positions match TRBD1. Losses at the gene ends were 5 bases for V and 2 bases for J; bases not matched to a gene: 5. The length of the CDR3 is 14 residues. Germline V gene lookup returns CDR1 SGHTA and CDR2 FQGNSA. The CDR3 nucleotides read TGTGCCAGCAGCCCAGGGACAGTGAACTATGGCTACACCTTC. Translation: CASSPGTVNYGYTF.

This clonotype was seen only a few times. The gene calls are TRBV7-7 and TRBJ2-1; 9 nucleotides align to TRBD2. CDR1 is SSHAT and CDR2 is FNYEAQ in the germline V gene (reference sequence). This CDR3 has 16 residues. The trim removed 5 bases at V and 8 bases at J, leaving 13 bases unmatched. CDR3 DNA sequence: TGTGCCAGCAGCCCCTCATGGCGGGGGGGCCCCGATGAGCAGTTCTTC. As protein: CASSPSWRGGPDEQFF.

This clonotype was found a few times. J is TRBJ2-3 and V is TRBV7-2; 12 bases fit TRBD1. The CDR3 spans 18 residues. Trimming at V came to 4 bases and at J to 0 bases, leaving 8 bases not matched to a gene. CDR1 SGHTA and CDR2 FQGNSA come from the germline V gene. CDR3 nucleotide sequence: TGTGCCAGCAGCTCACCTAGGGGACAGGGGGCAAGCACAGATACGCAGTATTTT. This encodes CASSSPRGQGASTDTQYF.

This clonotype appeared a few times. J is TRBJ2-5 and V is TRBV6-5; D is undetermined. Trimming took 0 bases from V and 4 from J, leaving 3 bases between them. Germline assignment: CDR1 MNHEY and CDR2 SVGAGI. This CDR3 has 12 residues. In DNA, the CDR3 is TGTGCCAGCAGTTACTCCGGAGAGACCCAGTACTTC. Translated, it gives CASSYSGETQYF.

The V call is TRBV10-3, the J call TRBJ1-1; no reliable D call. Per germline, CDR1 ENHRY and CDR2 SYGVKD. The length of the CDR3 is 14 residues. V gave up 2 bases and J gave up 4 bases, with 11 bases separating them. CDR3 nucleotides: TGTGCCATCAGTGAGATGGGAGTCGGCACTGAAGCTTTCTTT. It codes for CAISEMGVGTEAFF.

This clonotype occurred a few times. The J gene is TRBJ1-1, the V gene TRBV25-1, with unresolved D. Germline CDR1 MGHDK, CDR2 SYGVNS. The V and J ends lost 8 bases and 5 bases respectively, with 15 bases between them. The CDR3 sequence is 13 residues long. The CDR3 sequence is CASVRALGTEAFF. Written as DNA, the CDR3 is TGTGCCAGCGTGCGGGCCCTTGGGACTGAAGCTTTCTTT.

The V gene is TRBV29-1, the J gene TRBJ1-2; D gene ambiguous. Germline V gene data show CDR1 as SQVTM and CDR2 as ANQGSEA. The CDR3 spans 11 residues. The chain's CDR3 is CSIRTYNGYTF. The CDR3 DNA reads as TGCAGTATTCGGACCTATAACGGCTACACCTTC. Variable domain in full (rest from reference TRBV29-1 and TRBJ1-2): SAVISQKPSRDICQRGTSLTIQCQVDSQVTMMFWYRQQPGQSLTLIATANQGSEATYESGFVIDKFPISRPNLTFSTLTVSNMSPEDSSIYLCSIRTYNGYTFGSGTRLTVV.

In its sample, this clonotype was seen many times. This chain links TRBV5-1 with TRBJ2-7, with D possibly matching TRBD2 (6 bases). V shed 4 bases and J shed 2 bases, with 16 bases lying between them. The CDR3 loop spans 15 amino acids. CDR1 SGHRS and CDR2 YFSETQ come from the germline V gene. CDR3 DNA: TGCGCCAGCAGCCTTCAGGCAGGAGGGCCCTACGAGCAGTACTTC. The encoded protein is CASSLQAGGPYEQYF.